The source of this T cell receptor (beta chain) is a study of control samples from healthy donors and cancer patients. Data came from immunoSEQ multiplex PCR; TCRdb stores just in-frame clones and leaves some out. The repertoire consists of roughly 130,000 clones, with 75% to 95% occurring once and the leading ten covering approximately 2.7%. Germline V gene lookup returns CDR1 SGHTS and CDR2 YDEGEE. Trimming removed 2 bases from V and 7 bases from J, with 13 bases in between. This CDR3 comprises 15 residues. This clone has only a few counts. This receptor was taken from a man aged 18 to 35 in good health. The sequenced sample was blood. This chain uses TRBV5-8 with TRBJ1-6; a weak D match, TRBD1 (5 bases). CDR3 DNA sequence: TGTGCCAGCAGCTTTGTCCAGGGCGCGAATTCACCCCTCCACTTT. This gives the protein CASSFVQGANSPLHF.